These T cell receptor beta chains were read from a single sample in a study of B cell selection in AIRE deficiency. TCRdb's copy holds only in-frame clones and misses some; the assay was immunoSEQ multiplex PCR. This repertoire shows 5,200 or so clones, approximately 87% found once; its top ten account for 2.8%. The source material was Tregs sorted from PBMCs. The receptors stem from a human donor with AIRE deficiency. Both conserved end residues are part of each CDR3. D genes are given only for firm matches. A clone size is listed for some rows: how often the clone was seen (once, few, many), or a class if it is expanded.

size | J | V | D | DNA | CDR3
- | TRBJ2-7 | TRBV5-1 | - | TGCGCCAGCAGCTTGGTGGCAGGCTCCTACGAGCAGTACTTC | CASSLVAGSYEQYF
- | TRBJ1-1 | TRBV18 | - | TGTGCCAGCTCACCGACCCCTTTACGCGTGAACACTGAAGCTTTCTTT | CASSPTPLRVNTEAFF
- | TRBJ1-6 | TRBV5-1 | TRBD1 | TGCGCCAGCAGCACGGGACAGTGGGATAATTCACCCCTCCACTTT | CASSTGQWDNSPLHF
- | TRBJ1-1 | TRBV9 | - | TGTGCCAGCAGCCCCCGAGCAATCTGGGACACTGAAGCTTTCTTT | CASSPRAIWDTEAFF
once | TRBJ2-5 | TRBV18 | - | TGTGCCAGCTCACCACCGGGGGAAAGAGAGACCCAGTACTTC | CASSPPGERETQYF
- | TRBJ1-1 | TRBV6-6 | - | TGTGCCAGCACTCTAGGGGGGGGATCCACTGAAGCTTTCTTT | CASTLGGGSTEAFF
- | TRBJ2-1 | TRBV9 | - | TGTGCCAGCAGCGTAGGGGCAGGGATCAATGAGCAGTTCTTC | CASSVGAGINEQFF
- | TRBJ2-1 | TRBV20-1 | - | TGCAGTGCTACTAGGACGGATGAGCAGTTCTTC | CSATRTDEQFF
- | TRBJ2-7 | TRBV5-1 | TRBD1 | TGCGCCAGCAGACAGGGGAGCGAGCAGTACTTC | CASRQGSEQYF
- | TRBJ1-2 | TRBV6-5 | - | TGTGCCAGCCGTAGGACTTACTATGGCTACACCTTC | CASRRTYYGYTF
- | TRBJ2-5 | TRBV4-1 | - | TGCGCCAGCAGCCAAGCAGGCCTTTTCCCGGCTAGCCGGGGGAAAGAGACCCAGTACTTC | CASSQAGLFPASRGKETQYF
- | TRBJ1-1 | TRBV15 | - | TGTGCCACCAGCAGAGGTGTTCTGAGGGGCAGAGTGAGGACTGAAGCTTTCTTT | CATSRGVLRGRVRTEAFF
few | TRBJ2-4 | TRBV2 | TRBD1 | TGTGCCAGCTACATTGGGACAGGGCTAGCCAAAAACATTCAGTACTTC | CASYIGTGLAKNIQYF
- | TRBJ1-5 | TRBV6-5 | - | TGTGCCAGCAGTCTCGACAGGTATCAGCCCCAGCATTTT | CASSLDRYQPQHF
- | TRBJ1-4 | TRBV2 | TRBD1 | TGTGCCAGCAGTGCGCGACAGGGTGAAAAACTGTTTTTT | CASSARQGEKLFF
- | TRBJ2-5 | TRBV2 | - | TGTGCCAGCAGTGTCTTCCAGGGAACAGGGGAGACCCAGTACTTC | CASSVFQGTGETQYF
- | TRBJ2-7 | TRBV4-3 | TRBD2 | TGCGCCAGCAGCCAATTCCAACTAGCGGAAACCTACGAGCAGTACTTC | CASSQFQLAETYEQYF
- | TRBJ2-3 | TRBV28 | - | TGTGCCAGCAGTTTAGTGACAGATACGCAGTATTTT | CASSLVTDTQYF
few | TRBJ1-5 | TRBV6-5 | - | TGTGCCAGCAGGTACAGGGAGGGTCAGCCCCAGCATTTT | CASRYREGQPQHF
once | TRBJ1-3 | TRBV6-6 | - | TGTGCCAGCAAATTTCGGAGCTCTGGAAACACCATATATTTT | CASKFRSSGNTIYF
- | TRBJ2-1 | TRBV15 | - | TGTGCCACCAGCAGAGGAGGGGCTATCTACAATGAGCAGTTCTTC | CATSRGGAIYNEQFF
- | TRBJ2-1 | TRBV7-2 | TRBD2 | TGTGCCAGCAGCTATCAAAGCGGGGGGGCATACAATGAGCAGTTCTTC | CASSYQSGGAYNEQFF
- | TRBJ2-3 | TRBV4-3 | TRBD2 | TGCGCCAGCAGCCAAGCTAGCGGGGGGGGCACAGATACGCAGTATTTT | CASSQASGGGTDTQYF
few | TRBJ1-6 | TRBV25-1 | - | TGTGCCAGCCGTGTAGCGGGCTCCTATAATTCACCCCTCCACTTT | CASRVAGSYNSPLHF
- | TRBJ1-2 | TRBV6-5 | TRBD1 | TGTGCCAGCAGTTCGACCAGACAGGGGATGTCTGGCTACACCTTC | CASSSTRQGMSGYTF
- | TRBJ2-5 | TRBV6-1 | - | TGTGCCAGCAGTGGCATGACGGAAGAGACCCAGTACTTC | CASSGMTEETQYF
- | TRBJ2-2 | TRBV28 | TRBD1 | TGTGCCAGCAGTTTAGACTATAGGACAGGGGGTACCGGGGAGCTGTTTTTT | CASSLDYRTGGTGELFF
- | TRBJ1-1 | TRBV19 | - | TGTGCCAGTAGTATCAGGAGAACAGAGAACACTGAAGCTTTCTTT | CASSIRRTENTEAFF
- | TRBJ2-1 | TRBV7-9 | - | TGTGCCAGCAGCTTCAGGGGAACTTCCTACAATGAGCAGTTCTTC | CASSFRGTSYNEQFF
- | TRBJ2-2 | TRBV5-3 | - | TGTGCCAGCAGCTTGGACAACACCGGGGAGCTGTTTTTT | CASSLDNTGELFF
- | TRBJ2-3 | TRBV6-1 | - | TGTGCCAGCAGTGCCGGGACCACGGTAGATACGCAGTATTTT | CASSAGTTVDTQYF
once | TRBJ2-1 | TRBV19 | - | TGTGCCAGTAGCCGCTCCTACAATGAGCAGTTCTTC | CASSRSYNEQFF
- | TRBJ2-7 | TRBV2 | - | TGTGCCAGCAGTCTAACCGGGGGCGAACCTACGGAGCAGTACTTC | CASSLTGGEPTEQYF
- | TRBJ2-6 | TRBV5-4 | - | TGTGCCAGCAGCTTGTCTGGGGCCAACGTCCTGACTTTC | CASSLSGANVLTF
once | TRBJ2-2 | TRBV19 | TRBD1 | TGTGCCAGTCGTCTACAGGGGGGAGCCGGGGAGCTGTTTTTT | CASRLQGGAGELFF
- | TRBJ2-7 | TRBV7-2 | TRBD2 | TGTGCCAGCAGCTTAGTTCCAATAGCGGGGGGGCACGAGCAGTACTTC | CASSLVPIAGGHEQYF
- | TRBJ2-7 | TRBV5-1 | - | TGCGCCAGCAGCCGAGGGGCAGGGCAATCCTACGAGCAGTACTTC | CASSRGAGQSYEQYF